This T cell receptor (beta chain) is drawn from a study of OX40 agonist ivuxolimab in advanced cancers. Study results and limitations: Researchers did not determine the expanded peripheral T cells' antigen specificity.

The CDR3 runs to 15 residues. Germline V gene lookup returns CDR1 SGHNT and CDR2 YENEEA. V trimming: 5 bases; J trimming: 2 bases; junction bases outside the gene matches: 5. Turning to this clone: The target antigen is unknown.

Assay: immunoSEQ multiplex PCR; the TCRdb copy retains only in-frame clones and omits some. Of 80,000 to 95,000 clones listed, under 95% are singletons. The TCR comes from an adult with an advanced solid tumor such as melanoma, head and neck, liver or kidney cancer. This chain links TRBV11-3 with TRBJ2-7, with 11 bases aligning to TRBD1. The specimen was CD4+ or CD8+ T cells sorted from blood, collected in a trial of the OX40 agonist ivuxolimab. The CDR3 sequence is CASSKGQGAAYEQYF. For the CDR3, the DNA is TGTGCCAGCAGCAAAGGACAGGGGGCCGCCTACGAGCAGTACTTC.